These 2 T cell receptor beta chains were all obtained from the same sample, sequenced in a study of shared clonotypes between healthy human individuals. The assay was immunoSEQ multiplex PCR, and TCRdb's table has in-frame clones only and misses some. Of some 2,500,000 clones listed, roughly 92% were seen once; the top ten hold roughly 0.34%. Sequencing was carried out using naive CD4+ T cells from PBMCs. Subset reported: CD45RA+ positively selected. The receptor set was obtained from a young man in good health. Some clones in this sample may be carry-over from other donors' samples.

In the case of this clone: Within the sample, other DNA sequences also encode this same CDR3. This chain links TRBV7-2 with TRBJ1-1; tentatively, D is TRBD1 (5 bases). This CDR3 is built from 14 residues. Germline V lookup: CDR1 SGHTA, CDR2 FQGNSA. The V end lost 3 bases, the J end lost 4 bases, and 12 bases lay between the germline ends. CDR3 residues: CASSFQGVGTEAFF. CDR3 bases: TGTGCCAGCAGCTTCCAGGGTGTGGGCACTGAAGCTTTCTTT.

CDR3 region: CASSIQGGNTEAFF. The CDR3 bases are TGCGCCAGCAGCATACAGGGGGGGAACACTGAAGCTTTCTTT. The rearrangement links TRBV5-1 to TRBJ1-1; 8 positions match TRBD1. V gave up 4 bases and J gave up 1 base; unmatched junction bases: 3. The V gene's germline CDR1 is SGHRS and CDR2 YFSETQ. CDR3 length: 14 residues.